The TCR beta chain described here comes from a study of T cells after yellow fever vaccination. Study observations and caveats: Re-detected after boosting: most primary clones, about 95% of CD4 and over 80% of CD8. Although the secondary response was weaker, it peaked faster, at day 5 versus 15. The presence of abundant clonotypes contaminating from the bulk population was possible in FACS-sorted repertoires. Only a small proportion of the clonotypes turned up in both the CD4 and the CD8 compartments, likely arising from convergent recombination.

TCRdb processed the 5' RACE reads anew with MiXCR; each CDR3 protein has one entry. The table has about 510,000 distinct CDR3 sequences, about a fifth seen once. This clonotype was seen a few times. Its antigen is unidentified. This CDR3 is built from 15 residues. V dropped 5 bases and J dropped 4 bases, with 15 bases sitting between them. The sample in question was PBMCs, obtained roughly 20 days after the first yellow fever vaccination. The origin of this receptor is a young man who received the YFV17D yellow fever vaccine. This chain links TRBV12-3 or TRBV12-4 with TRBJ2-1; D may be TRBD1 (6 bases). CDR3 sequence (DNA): TGTGCCAGCAGTCCCAGGGGCTTAATTTACAATGAGCAGTTCTTC. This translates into CASSPRGLIYNEQFF.